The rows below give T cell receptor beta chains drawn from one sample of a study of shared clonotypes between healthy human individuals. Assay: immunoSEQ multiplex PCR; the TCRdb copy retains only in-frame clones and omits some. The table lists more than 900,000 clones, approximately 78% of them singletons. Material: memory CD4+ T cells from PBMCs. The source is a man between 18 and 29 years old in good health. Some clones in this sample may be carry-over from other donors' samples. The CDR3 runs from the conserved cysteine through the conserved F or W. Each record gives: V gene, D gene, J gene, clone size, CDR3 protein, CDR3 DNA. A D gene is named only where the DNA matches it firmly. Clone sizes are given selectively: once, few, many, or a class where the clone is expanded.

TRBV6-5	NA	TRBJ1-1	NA	CASRAGQMNTEAFF	TGTGCCAGCAGGGCCGGACAGATGAACACTGAAGCTTTCTTT
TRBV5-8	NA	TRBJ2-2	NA	CASSLALASTGELFF	TGTGCCAGCAGCTTGGCTCTAGCGAGCACCGGGGAGCTGTTTTTT
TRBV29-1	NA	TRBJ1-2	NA	CSVGTDWGYGYTF	TGCAGCGTTGGGACTGATTGGGGCTATGGCTACACCTTC
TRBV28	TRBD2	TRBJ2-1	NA	CASSPPPGLANYNEQFF	TGTGCCAGCAGTCCGCCTCCGGGACTAGCGAACTACAATGAGCAGTTCTTC
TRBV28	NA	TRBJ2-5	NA	CASSLDSVRETQYF	TGTGCCAGCAGTCTAGACAGCGTCCGAGAGACCCAGTACTTC
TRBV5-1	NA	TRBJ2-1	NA	CASSLQGGLSSYNEQFF	TGCGCCAGCAGCTTGCAAGGGGGTTTGAGCTCCTACAATGAGCAGTTCTTC
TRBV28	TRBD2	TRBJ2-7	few	CASTWGGDLAGTYEQYF	TGTGCCAGCACGTGGGGGGGGGACCTAGCGGGAACGTACGAGCAGTACTTC
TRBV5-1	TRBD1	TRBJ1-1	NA	CASSLDRANTEAFF	TGCGCCAGCAGCTTAGACAGGGCGAACACTGAAGCTTTCTTT
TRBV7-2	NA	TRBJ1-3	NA	CASSFIGGKGNTIYF	TGTGCCAGCAGCTTTATTGGGGGCAAGGGAAACACCATATATTTT
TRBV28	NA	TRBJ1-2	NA	CASSGQEGRLNYGYTF	TGTGCCAGCAGCGGCCAGGAGGGGCGTCTTAACTATGGCTACACCTTC
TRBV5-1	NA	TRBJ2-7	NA	CASSIPRGRESSYEQYF	TGCGCCAGCAGCATACCTCGGGGGCGGGAGAGCTCCTACGAGCAGTACTTC
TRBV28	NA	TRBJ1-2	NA	CASISPGRFYGYTF	TGTGCCAGCATTTCCCCGGGGCGCTTCTATGGCTACACCTTC
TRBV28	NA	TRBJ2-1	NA	CASSPYIGQSYNEQFF	TGTGCCAGCAGTCCGTACATAGGACAGTCCTACAATGAGCAGTTCTTC
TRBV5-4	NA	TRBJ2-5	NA	CASSFRGAETQYF	TGTGCCAGCAGCTTTCGGGGTGCAGAGACCCAGTACTTC
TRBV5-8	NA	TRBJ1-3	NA	CASPSAAGNTIYF	TGTGCCAGCCCCAGTGCTGCTGGAAACACCATATATTTT
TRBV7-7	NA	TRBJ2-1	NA	CASSPRGPLDSYNEQFF	TGTGCCAGCAGCCCCCGGGGGCCCCTCGACTCCTACAATGAGCAGTTCTTC
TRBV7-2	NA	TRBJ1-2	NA	CASSPWVRGDYGYTF	TGTGCCAGCAGCCCGTGGGTTCGGGGAGATTATGGCTACACCTTC
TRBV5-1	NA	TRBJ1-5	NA	CASSLSENQPQHF	TGCGCCAGCAGCTTGTCAGAAAATCAGCCCCAGCATTTT
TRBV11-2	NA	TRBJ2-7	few	CASSPGQPSSYEQYF	TGTGCCAGCAGCCCCGGACAGCCGAGCTCCTACGAGCAGTACTTC
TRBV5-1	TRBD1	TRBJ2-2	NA	CASRIYIGGGQDTGELFF	TGCGCCAGCAGAATTTACATAGGGGGCGGCCAAGACACCGGGGAGCTGTTTTTT
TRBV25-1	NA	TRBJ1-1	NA	CASSESGENTEAFF	TGTGCCAGCAGTGAATCAGGGGAGAACACTGAAGCTTTCTTT
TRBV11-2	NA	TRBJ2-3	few	CASSRGRVRSSTDTQYF	TGTGCCAGCAGCCGAGGGCGCGTCCGATCTAGCACAGATACGCAGTATTTT
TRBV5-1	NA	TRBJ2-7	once	CASRFQGNYEQYF	TGCGCCAGCAGGTTCCAGGGGAACTACGAGCAGTACTTC
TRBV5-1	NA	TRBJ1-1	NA	CASSLDPSGTEAFF	TGCGCCAGCAGCTTGGATCCGTCAGGTACTGAAGCTTTCTTT
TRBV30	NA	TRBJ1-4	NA	CAWSVRGGGEKLFF	TGTGCCTGGAGTGTACGAGGGGGTGGTGAAAAACTGTTTTTT
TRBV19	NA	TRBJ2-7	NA	CASSIEGVEQYF	TGTGCCAGTAGTATCGAAGGGGTCGAGCAGTACTTC
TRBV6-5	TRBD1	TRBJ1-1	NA	CASRDRGSHTEAFF	TGTGCCAGCAGAGACAGGGGCTCTCACACTGAAGCTTTCTTT
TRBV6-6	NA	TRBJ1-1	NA	CASSPQGSDTEAFF	TGTGCCAGCAGTCCCCAGGGTTCTGACACTGAAGCTTTCTTT
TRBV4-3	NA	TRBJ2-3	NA	CASSPLAPPPTDTQYF	TGCGCCAGCAGCCCGCTAGCTCCACCCCCCACAGATACGCAGTATTTT
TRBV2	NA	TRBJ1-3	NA	CASSADRPGNTIYF	TGTGCCAGCAGTGCCGACAGGCCTGGAAACACCATATATTTT
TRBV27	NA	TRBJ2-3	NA	CASSLRPRSTDTQYF	TGTGCCAGCAGTTTACGGCCCCGTAGCACAGATACGCAGTATTTT